This T cell receptor (beta chain) was identified in a study of CD8 T cells in Susac syndrome. Study summary: Within the sequenced group of Susac syndrome patients, five or six showed active disease and roughly eight were in remission.

Patients having Susac syndrome satisfied recently defined diagnostic criteria for definite or probable disease. RNA in amounts of about 0.5 to 1 ug was reverse transcribed with random hexamers. Coverage of TCR beta CDR3 amplification by immunoSEQ multiplex PCR extended to 54 Vbeta and 13 Jbeta. TCRdb used MiXCR to reprocess the immunoSEQ multiplex PCR reads, holding one entry per CDR3 protein. The sample holds approximately 190,000 distinct CDR3 sequences, 75% to 95% seen once. The length of the CDR3 is 18 residues. Germline CDR1 and CDR2: SQVTM and ANQGSEA. V lost 8 bases and J 0 bases, leaving 23 bases between the germline ends.

This sequence was found in a human donor with Susac syndrome. The specimen sequenced was CD4+ T cells from PBMCs. This chain connects TRBV29-1 to TRBJ1-6, with D perhaps matching TRBD1 (5 bases). The CDR3 reads CSFCRDLPSSSYNSPLHF. CDR3 nucleotides: TGCAGCTTTTGCAGGGACCTTCCATCGAGCTCCTATAATTCACCCCTCCACTTT.